This is a list of T cell receptor beta chains from one sample in a study of cytomegalovirus exposure and HLA in healthy donors. Sequenced by immunoSEQ multiplex PCR; TCRdb stores in-frame clones only, minus some. The data hold about 140,000 clones, with nearly 80% observed a single time. Sequenced sample: PBMCs. These receptor sequences come from a male donor in good health and CMV-seronegative. The CDR3 runs from the conserved cysteine through the conserved F or W. A D gene is named only where the DNA matches it firmly. Only some rows state a clone size, as once, few, many or a class for expanded clones.

>TRBJ2-3|.|TRBV7-9|.
TGTGCCAGCAGCTCCCCCAACACAGATACGCAGTATTTT
CASSSPNTDTQYF
>TRBJ2-7|.|TRBV11-3|.
TGTGCCAGCAGCTTAGGAACGGGATACGAGCAGTACTTC
CASSLGTGYEQYF
>TRBJ2-7|.|TRBV10-3|few
TGTGCCATCAACGAGGGGGGGCTCGACGAGCAGTACTTC
CAINEGGLDEQYF
>TRBJ1-2|TRBD1|TRBV5-1|few
TGCGCCAGCAACCTGGAGGGGGCGTATGGCTACACCTTC
CASNLEGAYGYTF
>TRBJ1-4|TRBD1|TRBV6-5|.
TGTGCCAGCAGAAAGAACAGGGGAAAGGGTGAAAAACTGTTTTTT
CASRKNRGKGEKLFF
>TRBJ1-1|TRBD1|TRBV19|.
TGTGCCAGTAGACACAGGGGGCAAGACACTGAAGCTTTCTTT
CASRHRGQDTEAFF
>TRBJ1-5|.|TRBV5-5|.
TGTGCCAGCAGCGAATTAAACAATCAACCCAATCAGCCCCAGCATTTT
CASSELNNQPNQPQHF
>TRBJ2-5|TRBD1|TRBV6-5|.
TGTGCCAGCAGTTACTCTGGGACAGCCCAAGAGACCCAGTACTTC
CASSYSGTAQETQYF
>TRBJ2-3|TRBD2|TRBV4-2|.
TGTGCCAGCAGCAAGGAACTAGCGGGTAGCACAGATACGCAGTATTTT
CASSKELAGSTDTQYF
>TRBJ1-1|.|TRBV14|.
TGTGCCAGCAGCCAGACATTGAACACTGAAGCTTTCTTT
CASSQTLNTEAFF
>TRBJ2-7|TRBD2|TRBV7-2|.
TGTGCCAGCAGCTCCCCCGGACTAGCGGTCTACGAGCAGTACTTC
CASSSPGLAVYEQYF
>TRBJ2-7|.|TRBV2|.
TGTGCCAGCAGGATGCAGGGGGGAAGTAACGAGCAGTACTTC
CASRMQGGSNEQYF
>TRBJ1-2|.|TRBV5-1|.
TGCGCCAGCAGCTTTGGACAAACCCCCTATGGCTACACCTTC
CASSFGQTPYGYTF
>TRBJ1-1|TRBD1|TRBV7-2|.
TGTGCCAGCAGCCCGGGACAGGGTGGGGGAGGAATCACTGAAGCTTTCTTT
CASSPGQGGGGITEAFF
>TRBJ2-3|TRBD2|TRBV4-3|many
TGCGCCAGCAGCCATACAATAGCGGGGGGCCCTAGCGGAGATACGCAGTATTTT
CASSHTIAGGPSGDTQYF
>TRBJ1-1|.|TRBV5-4|.
TGTGCCAGCAGCTTGGAGGGACTCGGGGGCACTGAAGCTTTCTTT
CASSLEGLGGTEAFF
>TRBJ1-1|TRBD1|TRBV5-6|.
TGTGCCAGCAGCTTATTACAGGGGCCGTTGGCTTTCTTT
CASSLLQGPLAFF
>TRBJ1-1|TRBD1|TRBV10-3|.
TGTGCCATCAGGCGGCAGGGGGTCAGGGGTACTGAAGCTTTCTTT
CAIRRQGVRGTEAFF
>TRBJ2-5|.|TRBV4-3|.
TGCGCCAGCAGCCAAGCTACAGGGTTTTCAGAGACCCAGTACTTC
CASSQATGFSETQYF
>TRBJ1-5|.|TRBV27|.
TGTGCCAGCAGTTTAGAGGGCGCCGTTCAGCCCCAGCATTTT
CASSLEGAVQPQHF
>TRBJ1-2|TRBD1|TRBV30|.
TGTGCCTGGAGCCCAGGGGGCGCGGCTAACTATGGCTACACCTTC
CAWSPGGAANYGYTF
>TRBJ2-5|.|TRBV5-4|once
TGTGCCAGCAGCTTGGTAGGGACCCCGGCAGGGGCCCAGTACTTC
CASSLVGTPAGAQYF
>TRBJ2-3|.|TRBV19|.
TGTGCCAGTAGTATAGGAGGTGAAGATACGCAGTATTTT
CASSIGGEDTQYF
>TRBJ2-4|TRBD1|TRBV5-1|once
TGCGCCAGCAGCTTGGCCGTGACAGGGGGCGCGAACATTCAGTACTTC
CASSLAVTGGANIQYF
>TRBJ2-7|.|TRBV12-2|few
TGTGCAAGTCGCTTACCCTCCACGAATCCAGACAGCTCCTACGAGCAGTACTTC
CASRLPSTNPDSSYEQYF
>TRBJ2-1|TRBD2|TRBV2|.
TGTGCCAGCAGTGACAGGAGCGGGGGGGCTTACAATGAGCAGTTCTTC
CASSDRSGGAYNEQFF
>TRBJ2-5|.|TRBV4-3|.
TGCGCCAGCAGCCAAGTATCCGCCGGGGGAGAGACCCAGTACTTC
CASSQVSAGGETQYF
>TRBJ2-3|TRBD2|TRBV27|.
TGTGCCAGCCTTGGGGGGGGCACAGATACGCAGTATTTT
CASLGGGTDTQYF
>TRBJ2-5|.|TRBV5-1|.
TGCGCCAGCAGCTTCCGGGGTCAAGAGACCCAGTACTTC
CASSFRGQETQYF
>TRBJ1-2|.|TRBV7-2|.
TGTGCCAGCAGCTTAGCAGCGGGTGGCTACACCTTC
CASSLAAGGYTF
>TRBJ1-2|TRBD1|TRBV9|.
TGTGCCAGCAGCTCCACAGGGGGCGCCTATGGCTACACCTTC
CASSSTGGAYGYTF
>TRBJ1-5|TRBD1|TRBV19|.
TGTGCCAGTAGTCCTGGACAGGCTGGGCTCCAGCCCCAGCATTTT
CASSPGQAGLQPQHF
>TRBJ1-1|.|TRBV5-6|few
TGTGCCAGCAGCGGACAGTTTTCTGAAGCTTTCTTT
CASSGQFSEAFF
>TRBJ2-1|TRBD2|TRBV7-2|.
TGTGCCAGCAGCTTAGTACCTCGGGGGGGGTACAATGAGCAGTTCTTC
CASSLVPRGGYNEQFF
>TRBJ2-3|.|TRBV29-1|once
TGCAGCGTGACGAAGGGGCAGGGGACCCCTAGCACAGATACGCAGTATTTT
CSVTKGQGTPSTDTQYF
>TRBJ2-7|TRBD1|TRBV6-5|few
TGTGCCAGCAGTCGCGGACAGGTCTACGAGCAGTACTTC
CASSRGQVYEQYF
>TRBJ1-5|.|TRBV6-4|.
TGTGCCAGCAGTGCAGGGTACAATCAGCCCCAGCATTTT
CASSAGYNQPQHF
>TRBJ1-5|.|TRBV6-6|.
TGTGCCAGCAGCAAGGACAGCCTTATCAATCAGCCCCAGCATTTT
CASSKDSLINQPQHF
>TRBJ1-2|TRBD1|TRBV18|.
TGTGCCAGCTCACCACCGTCAGGGGGCCACTATGGCTACACCTTC
CASSPPSGGHYGYTF
>TRBJ1-1|.|TRBV5-8|.
TGTGCCAGCAGCGCCTTTAGGGAAAGGGGATACACTGAAGCTTTCTTT
CASSAFRERGYTEAFF
>TRBJ1-2|.|TRBV5-1|.
TGCGCCAGCAGCACAACCCCTACCCAGGGAGGGGGGAATGGCTACACCTTC
CASSTTPTQGGGNGYTF
>TRBJ2-3|TRBD2|TRBV6-4|.
TGTGCCAGCAGTGACTCTGCGGGGGGTACCACAGATACGCAGTATTTT
CASSDSAGGTTDTQYF
>TRBJ1-1|.|TRBV5-6|.
TGTGCCAGCAGCTTCGGGCAGGGTGAAGCTTTCTTT
CASSFGQGEAFF
>TRBJ1-5|TRBD1|TRBV6-1|once
TGTGCCAGCAGTGGAAGACAGGGGAATCAGCCCCAGCATTTT
CASSGRQGNQPQHF
>TRBJ1-4|.|TRBV9|.
TGTGCCAGCAGTAACTTCTCATGGAGTGAAAAACTGTTTTTT
CASSNFSWSEKLFF
>TRBJ1-4|.|TRBV6-6|.
TGTGCCAGCACCGGGGACATCCGTAATGAAAAACTGTTTTTT
CASTGDIRNEKLFF
>TRBJ2-7|.|TRBV7-2|.
TGTGCCAGCAGCTCCCGAGGGTTGCGGCCCACCTACGAGCAGTACTTC
CASSSRGLRPTYEQYF
>TRBJ1-6|.|TRBV5-1|.
TGCGCCAGCAGCTTGGAACCGCGCGAACCCCTCCACTTT
CASSLEPREPLHF
>TRBJ1-2|.|TRBV5-8|.
TGTGCCAGCAGCTCCAGGGGTCGGGCTGGCTACACCTTC
CASSSRGRAGYTF
>TRBJ2-7|TRBD2|TRBV5-8|.
TGTGCCAGCGAACTAGCGGGGAGCTCCTACGAGCAGTACTTC
CASELAGSSYEQYF
>TRBJ2-5|TRBD1|TRBV18|.
TGTGCCAGCTCCCGACAGGGGCCAGAAGAGACCCAGTACTTC
CASSRQGPEETQYF
>TRBJ1-6|TRBD1|TRBV27|.
TGTGCCAGCACCGATGGACAGGGAAACTATTCACCCCTCCACTTT
CASTDGQGNYSPLHF
>TRBJ2-5|.|TRBV2|once
TGTGCCAGCAGTGGGGCAGACCAAGAGACCCAGTACTTC
CASSGADQETQYF
>TRBJ2-7|.|TRBV4-2|.
TGTGCCAGCAGCCAGGTTACGGGAGATAATCCCCACGAGCAGTACTTC
CASSQVTGDNPHEQYF